This passage covers 2 T cell receptor beta chains from one sample sequenced in a study of CD8 T cells in ankylosing spondylitis. Study-wide findings and caveats: It appeared that ankylosing spondylitis blood was characterized by a TCR beta motif of about 8 highly homologous variants.

Their cognate antigens are unknown. TCRdb ran MiXCR on the 5' RACE reads and lists one entry per CDR3 protein. The sample includes over 450,000 distinct CDR3 sequences, about 12% of them seen just once. Material for sequencing was blood, either unsorted or a sorted T cell fraction (not recorded which). These receptors were collected from a male donor with ankylosing spondylitis.

In its sample, this clonotype was seen many times. The chain carries TRBV10-3 and TRBJ2-2; D uncertain. Germline loops: CDR1 ENHRY, CDR2 SYGVKD. There are 12 residues in the CDR3. With 8 bases removed from V and 7 bases from J, the gap between germline ends came to 11 bases. The CDR3 spells CAISPKVGELFF. The CDR3 coding sequence is TGTGCCATCTCCCCTAAGGTCGGGGAGCTGTTTTTT.

This clonotype was detected only a few times. The chain has TRBV21-1 and TRBJ2-7; the table's TRBD1 call for D was not verified on the DNA. TRBV21-1 is termed a pseudogene. The CDR3 contains 15 residues. In nucleotides, the CDR3 is TGTGCCAGCAGCAAAGAAGGGCCAGGGGCGTACGAGCAGTACGTC. This gives the protein CASSKEGPGAYEQYV.